Presented here are 20 T cell receptor beta chains from one specimen sequenced in a study of PD-1 blockade in classical Hodgkin lymphoma. TCRdb's table, derived via immunoSEQ multiplex PCR, lists solely in-frame clones and lacks some. Among just over 15,000 clones listed, about 86% were seen once. Time point specified: newly diagnosed, previously untreated cHL patient sample. Out of thawed PBMCs, magnetic negative selection purified CD4+ T cells. Material: CD4+ T cells from blood. These receptors were obtained from a human donor with classical Hodgkin lymphoma.

This clone was seen a single time. The identical CDR3 is also encoded by other nucleotide sequences in the sample. The chain has TRBV6-6 and TRBJ2-7, with D possibly called TRBD1 or TRBD2 (6 bases each). V dropped 1 base and J dropped 4 bases, with 8 bases sitting between them. The CDR3 extends over 13 amino acids. Germline V gene sequence: CDR1 MNHNY, CDR2 SVGAGI (reference sequence). CDR3 DNA: TGTGCCAGCAGTTACTTAGGGGGGTACGAGCAGTACTTC. Translated: CASSYLGGYEQYF.

This chain connects TRBV7-8 to TRBJ2-7; 10 bases are shared with TRBD1. Trimming took 5 bases from V and 5 from J; bases not matched to a gene: 9. This CDR3 is built from 15 residues. Germline values: CDR1 SGHVS, CDR2 FQNEAQ. The DNA of the CDR3 is TGTGCCAGCAGCCCCCCGGGACAGGGGTATAACGAGCAGTACTTC. This encodes CASSPPGQGYNEQYF.

The V and J genes are TRBV18 and TRBJ2-1; 10 bases are shared with TRBD1. With V trimmed by 0 bases and J by 1 base, 6 bases remained unmatched. The CDR3 runs to 18 residues. From germline, CDR1 is KGHSH and CDR2 LQKENI. The CDR3 nucleotides read TGTGCCAGCTCACCACCAAGGACAGGGGGTCTATCCTACAATGAGCAGTTCTTC. The encoded protein is CASSPPRTGGLSYNEQFF.

In this sample, this clone turned up once. This chain joins TRBV7-2 and TRBJ2-3, with 7 positions matching TRBD2. CDR1 and CDR2 from the germline V gene are SGHTA and FQGNSA. V trimming: 5 bases; J trimming: 5 bases; junction bases outside the gene matches: 13. The CDR3 totals 16 residues. CDR3 sequence reads: CASSPMLAVRGDTQYF. DNA of the CDR3: TGTGCCAGCAGCCCGATGCTAGCGGTCCGGGGAGATACGCAGTATTTT.

The genes are TRBV28 and TRBJ2-7, with D perhaps TRBD2 (7 bases). This CDR3 has 14 residues. The germline V gene encodes CDR1 MDHEN and CDR2 SYDVKM. The germline V and J ends were trimmed by 6 bases and 4 bases, with 16 bases remaining between them. CDR3 coding DNA: TGTGCCAGCAGCCTTGGAGGGGGGGCTTACGAGCAGTACTTC. This sequence encodes CASSLGGGAYEQYF. The variable domain in full, completed from reference TRBV28 and TRBJ2-7, reads DVKVTQSSRYLVKRTGEKVFLECVQDMDHENMFWYRQDPGLGLRLIYFSYDVKMKEKGDIPEGYSVSREKKERFSLILESASTNQTSMYLCASSLGGGAYEQYFGPGTRLTVT.

The V call is TRBV5-1, the J call TRBJ1-4; D unresolved. The CDR3 covers 14 residues. The ends were cut back, 1 base at V and 0 bases at J, with 4 bases in the middle. Per germline, CDR1 SGHRS and CDR2 YFSETQ. The CDR3 sequence: CASSLTATNEKLFF. The CDR3 region has the DNA TGCGCCAGCAGCTTGACAGCAACTAATGAAAAACTGTTTTTT.

The chain uses TRBV2 and TRBJ1-4; TRBD1 matches 7 bases. From germline, CDR1 is SNHLY and CDR2 FYNNEI. V was clipped by 6 bases and J by 7 bases; unmatched bases: 5. This CDR3 is built from 13 residues. CDR3 sequence (DNA): TGTGCCAGCAGGGGCAGGGGGGTTGAAAAACTGTTTTTT. Translating gives CASRGRGVEKLFF.

The chain carries TRBV5-4 and TRBJ2-7, with 10 bases aligning to TRBD2. After removal of 3 bases from V and 0 bases from J, the junction contained 6 bases not matched to a gene. Germline V CDR1 and CDR2: SGHNT, YYREEE (reference sequence). This CDR3 is built from 16 residues. CDR3: CASSSPTSGYSYEQYF. CDR3 DNA sequence: TGTGCCAGCAGCTCTCCGACTAGCGGGTACTCCTACGAGCAGTACTTC.

The chain has TRBV6-1 and TRBJ2-6; 8 bases fit TRBD1. V was pared by 10 bases and J by 0 bases, with 2 bases of the junction left unmatched. Per germline, CDR1 MNHNS and CDR2 SASEGT. The CDR3 has 14 residues. The CDR3 nucleotides read TGTGCCAACAGGGGGAGCTCTGGGGCCAACGTCCTGACTTTC. Amino acids: CANRGSSGANVLTF.

V gene TRBV19 combines with J gene TRBJ1-2; no clear D gene. Per the germline V gene, CDR1 is LNHDA and CDR2 is SQIVND (reference sequence). This CDR3 is built from 15 residues. The V gene lost 8 bases and the J gene lost 2 bases, with 18 bases spanning the gap. Here the CDR3 reads CASARLIPVNYGYTF. The CDR3 coding sequence is TGTGCCAGTGCCCGCCTCATCCCAGTGAACTATGGCTACACCTTC.

This chain joins TRBV4-3 and TRBJ2-7, with TRBD2 identical over 12 bases. V was pared by 3 bases and J by 1 base, with 7 bases of the junction left unmatched. This CDR3 spans 17 amino acids. CDR1 and CDR2 (germline): LGHNA, YSLEER. This chain's CDR3 is CASSHRKTSGSSYEQYF. In nucleotides, the CDR3 is TGCGCCAGCAGCCATCGAAAGACTAGCGGGAGTTCCTACGAGCAGTACTTC.

The chain couples TRBV7-9 to TRBJ2-3; D is perhaps TRBD1 (6 bases). The germline gives CDR1 SEHNR, CDR2 FQNEAQ (reference sequence). V lost 5 bases and J 0 bases, leaving 12 bases between the germline ends. The length of the CDR3 is 15 residues. The CDR3 DNA sequence: TGTGCCAGCAGCGTCGTACAGGGAAGCACAGATACGCAGTATTTT. Translating it yields CASSVVQGSTDTQYF. Full variable domain (rest looked up from reference TRBV7-9 and TRBJ2-3): DTGVSQNPRHKITKRGQNVTFRCDPISEHNRLYWYRQTLGQGPEFLTYFQNEAQLEKSRLLSDRFSAERPKGSFSTLEIQRTEQGDSAMYLCASSVVQGSTDTQYFGPGTRLTVL.

V is TRBV19 and J is TRBJ2-3; 7 bases agree with TRBD2. The CDR3 extends over 16 amino acids. With 7 bases clipped from V and 0 bases from J, the junction kept 10 bases outside the gene matches. The V gene's germline CDR1 is LNHDA and CDR2 SQIVND (reference sequence). The CDR3 DNA is TGTGCCAGTAAATCGAGGGGAGGGTTTAGCACAGATACGCAGTATTTT. This translates into CASKSRGGFSTDTQYF. Based on the CDR3 plus reference TRBV19 and TRBJ2-3, the full variable domain is DGGITQSPKYLFRKEGQNVTLSCEQNLNHDAMYWYRQDPGQGLRLIYYSQIVNDFQKGDIAEGYSVSREKKESFPLTVTSAQKNPTAFYLCASKSRGGFSTDTQYFGPGTRLTVL.

The chain joins TRBV9 to TRBJ2-1, with no clear D. There are 15 residues in the CDR3. Germline loops: CDR1 SGDLS, CDR2 YYNGEE. V was cut by 5 bases and J by 1 base, with 13 bases left in between. The CDR3 bases are TGTGCCAGCAGTCAGACTTCAAATTCCTACAATGAGCAGTTCTTC. It specifies CASSQTSNSYNEQFF.

The chain is built from TRBV7-2 and TRBJ2-1, with 10 bases aligning to TRBD2. J gave up 9 bases and V 1 base, and 3 bases lay outside the gene matches. The CDR3 is 14 amino acids. Germline V CDR1 and CDR2: SGHTA, FQGNSA. CDR3 coding DNA: TGTGCCAGCAGCTTAGGGACTAGCGGTACTGAGCAGTTCTTC. It specifies CASSLGTSGTEQFF.

V is TRBV11-3 and J is TRBJ1-1; no reliable D call. Per the germline V gene, CDR1 is SGHNT and CDR2 is YENEEA. This CDR3 region has 13 residues. Trimming removed 2 bases from V and 2 bases from J, with 6 bases in between. Here the CDR3 reads CASSLLRNTEAFF. CDR3 DNA: TGTGCCAGCAGCTTACTGAGAAACACTGAAGCTTTCTTT.

The chain couples TRBV6-1 to TRBJ1-2; D is unresolved. The germline V and J ends were trimmed by 0 bases and 4 bases, with 15 bases remaining between them. Germline V gene data show CDR1 as MNHNS and CDR2 as SASEGT. The CDR3 spans 16 residues. The CDR3 loop reads CASSEAASGSGYGYTF. CDR3 DNA sequence: TGTGCCAGCAGTGAAGCTGCCTCCGGTTCAGGCTATGGCTACACCTTC.

This clone occurred once. J is TRBJ1-1 and V is TRBV7-2, with D hard to call. The CDR3 is 14 amino acids. CDR1 is SGHTA and CDR2 is FQGNSA in the germline V gene. Trimming stripped 3 bases from V and 3 bases from J, with 11 bases between. The CDR3 is CASSLTPRDTEAFF. CDR3 nucleotide sequence: TGTGCCAGCAGCTTGACCCCGCGGGACACTGAAGCTTTCTTT.

This chain connects TRBV27 to TRBJ2-1; 10 nucleotides line up with TRBD2. CDR1 is MNHEY and CDR2 is SMNVEV in the germline V gene (reference sequence). There are 14 residues in the CDR3. The ends lost 6 bases at V and 7 bases at J; junction bases unmatched: 6. The CDR3, as DNA: TGTGCCAGCAGAACCGGACTAGCGGATAATGAGCAGTTCTTC. This translates into CASRTGLADNEQFF.

This clone has only one observation. The chain is built from TRBV30 and TRBJ1-5; the D is unclear. Germline V CDR1 and CDR2: GTSNPN, SVGIG (reference sequence). Deletions cut 0 bases from V and 0 bases from J, with 15 bases between. This CDR3 is 17 amino acids long. The CDR3 loop is CAWSVWRASYSNQPQHF. CDR3 nucleotides: TGTGCCTGGAGTGTATGGCGGGCCAGTTATAGCAATCAGCCCCAGCATTTT.